This T cell receptor beta chain comes out of a study of shared clonotypes between healthy human individuals. Study as a whole: Two female and a few male donors aged 18 to 49 were enrolled.

Germline V gives CDR1 SGHRS, CDR2 YFSETQ. Trimming took off 1 base at V and 8 bases at J, with 12 bases between the two ends. The CDR3 has 13 residues. In the naive CD8 group, cells lacked CD45RO and were positively selected for CCR7, so terminally differentiated effector memory CD45RA+ cells were left out. Profiled with immunoSEQ multiplex PCR; TCRdb holds only in-frame clones, not every one. The sample has about 2 million clones, just under 95% seen once; the top ten hold less than 1.5%. General study points: A generally larger estimated richness was seen in naive subsets than in memory subsets. Non-shared clonotypes were found to have lower generation probabilities than the clonotypes that were shared by all four of the sorted-subset donors.

As concerns this clone: What it binds is not known.

Sequencing was done on a sample of naive CD8+ T cells sorted from blood. This sequence joins TRBV5-1 and TRBJ1-1; D remains ambiguous. The source of this sequence is a man between 18 and 29 years old in good health. The CDR3 is CASSLMPGSEAFF. CDR3 nucleotide sequence: TGCGCCAGCAGCTTGATGCCAGGATCCGAAGCTTTCTTT. Looking up the rest from reference TRBV5-1 and TRBJ1-1 gives the full variable domain: KAGVTQTPRYLIKTRGQQVTLSCSPISGHRSVSWYQQTPGQGLQFLFEYFSETQRNKGNFPGRFSGRQFSNSRSEMNVSTLELGDSALYLCASSLMPGSEAFFGQGTRLTVV.